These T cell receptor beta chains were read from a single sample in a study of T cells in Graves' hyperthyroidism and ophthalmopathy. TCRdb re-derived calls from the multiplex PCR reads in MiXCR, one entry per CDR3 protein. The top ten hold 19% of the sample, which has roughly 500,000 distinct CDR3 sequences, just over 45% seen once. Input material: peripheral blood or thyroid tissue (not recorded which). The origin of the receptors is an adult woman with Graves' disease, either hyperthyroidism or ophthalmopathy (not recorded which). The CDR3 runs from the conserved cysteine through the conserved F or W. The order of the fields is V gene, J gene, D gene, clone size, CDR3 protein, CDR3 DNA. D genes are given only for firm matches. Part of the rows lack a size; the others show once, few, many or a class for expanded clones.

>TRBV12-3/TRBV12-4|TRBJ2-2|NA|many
CASSPRGGTGELFF
TGTGCCAGCAGTCCCAGGGGAGGCACCGGGGAGCTGTTTTTT
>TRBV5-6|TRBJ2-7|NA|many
CASTDGPLGEQYF
TGTGCCAGCACCGACGGTCCCCTGGGGGAGCAGTACTTC
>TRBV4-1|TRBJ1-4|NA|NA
CASSLDPGLEKLFF
TGCGCCAGCAGCTTGGATCCTGGGTTGGAAAAACTGTTTTTT
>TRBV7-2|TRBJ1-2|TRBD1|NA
CASSPDRESGYTF
TGTGCCAGCAGCCCGGACAGGGAAAGTGGCTACACCTTC
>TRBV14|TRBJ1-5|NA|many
CASAGLGGQPQHF
TGTGCCAGCGCGGGGTTGGGCGGTCAGCCCCAGCATTTT
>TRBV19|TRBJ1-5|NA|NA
CASRTRGRTRDQPQHF
TGTGCCAGTAGGACTCGAGGGCGGACTCGGGATCAGCCCCAGCATTTT
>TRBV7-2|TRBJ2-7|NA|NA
CASSQSVGQNYEQYF
TGTGCCAGCAGCCAATCAGTCGGCCAGAACTACGAGCAGTACTTC
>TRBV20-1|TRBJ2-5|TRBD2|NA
CSARDLASGETQYF
TGCAGTGCTAGAGATCTGGCTAGCGGAGAGACCCAGTACTTC
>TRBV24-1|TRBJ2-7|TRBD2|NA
CATSGASGNSYEQYF
TGTGCCACCAGTGGGGCTAGCGGGAACTCCTACGAGCAGTACTTC
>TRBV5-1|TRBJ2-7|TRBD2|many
CASSGVGTGTSGRPSYEQYF
TGCGCCAGCAGCGGCGTAGGGACCGGGACTAGCGGGAGACCATCCTACGAGCAGTACTTC
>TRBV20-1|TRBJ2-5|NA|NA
CSASLDPGDGGETQYF
TGCAGTGCTAGCTTAGATCCGGGAGATGGGGGAGAGACCCAGTACTTC
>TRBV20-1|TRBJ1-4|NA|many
CSAAMATNEKLFF
TGCAGTGCTGCCATGGCAACTAATGAAAAACTGTTTTTT
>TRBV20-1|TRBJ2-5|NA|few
CSARDQGFETQYF
TGCAGTGCTAGAGATCAAGGATTCGAGACCCAGTACTTC
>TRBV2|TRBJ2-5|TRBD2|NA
CASSAKRERETQYF
TGTGCCAGCAGTGCAAAGCGGGAACGTGAGACCCAGTACTTC
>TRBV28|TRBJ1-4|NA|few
CASSLAPGINEKLFF
TGTGCCAGCAGTTTGGCCCCGGGAATAAATGAAAAACTGTTTTTT
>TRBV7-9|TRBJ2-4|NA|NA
CASSLTGERVNIQYF
TGTGCCAGCAGCTTAACCGGGGAGAGGGTAAACATTCAGTACTTC
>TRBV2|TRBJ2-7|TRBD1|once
CASSARDRSAYEQYF
TGTGCCAGCAGTGCAAGGGACAGGAGCGCCTACGAGCAGTACTTC
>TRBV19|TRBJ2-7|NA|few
CASREGPGEQYF
TGTGCCAGTAGAGAAGGGCCGGGAGAGCAGTACTTC
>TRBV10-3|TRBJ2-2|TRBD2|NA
CAISAGSLAGVSGELFF
TGTGCCATCAGTGCCGGGTCACTAGCGGGGGTCTCCGGGGAGCTGTTTTTT
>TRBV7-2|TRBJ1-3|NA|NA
CASSLGNPGNTIYF
TGTGCCAGCAGCTTAGGGAACCCTGGAAACACCATATATTTT
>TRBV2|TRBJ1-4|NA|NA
CASILGGGNEKLFF
TGTGCCAGCATCCTAGGTGGCGGGAATGAAAAACTGTTTTTT
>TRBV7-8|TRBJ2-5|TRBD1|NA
CASSFWTGTGIQYF
TGTGCCAGCAGCTTTTGGACAGGGACCGGGATCCAGTACTTC
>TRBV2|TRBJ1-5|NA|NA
CASSGLGVGQPQHF
TGTGCCAGCAGTGGACTAGGGGTCGGTCAGCCCCAGCATTTT
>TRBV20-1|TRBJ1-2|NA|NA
CSASWAATNYGYTF
TGCAGTGCTAGTTGGGCGGCAACTAACTATGGCTACACCTTC